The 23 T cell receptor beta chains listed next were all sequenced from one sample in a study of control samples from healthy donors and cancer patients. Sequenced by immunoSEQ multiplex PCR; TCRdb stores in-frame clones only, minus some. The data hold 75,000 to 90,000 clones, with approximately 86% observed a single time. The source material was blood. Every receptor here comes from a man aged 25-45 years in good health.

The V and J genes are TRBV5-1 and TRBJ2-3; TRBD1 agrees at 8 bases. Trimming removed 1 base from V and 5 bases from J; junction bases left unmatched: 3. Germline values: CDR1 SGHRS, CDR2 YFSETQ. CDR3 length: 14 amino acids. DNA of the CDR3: TGCGCCAGCAGCTTGCAGGACAGGGTAGATACGCAGTATTTT. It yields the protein CASSLQDRVDTQYF.

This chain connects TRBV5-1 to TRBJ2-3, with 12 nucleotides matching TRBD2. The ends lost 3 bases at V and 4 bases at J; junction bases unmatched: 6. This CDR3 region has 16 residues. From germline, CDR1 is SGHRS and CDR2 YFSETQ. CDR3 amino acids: CASSWTSGVGADTQYF. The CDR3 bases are TGCGCCAGCAGCTGGACTAGCGGGGTCGGGGCAGATACGCAGTATTTT.

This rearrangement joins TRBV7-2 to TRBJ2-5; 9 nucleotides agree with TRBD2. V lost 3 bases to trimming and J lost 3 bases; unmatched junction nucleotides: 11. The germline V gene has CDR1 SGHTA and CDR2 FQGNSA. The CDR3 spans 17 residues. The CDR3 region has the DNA TGTGCCAGCAGCTTCCTGGCGGCGGGGGGGCGGGAAGAGACCCAGTACTTC. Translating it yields CASSFLAAGGREETQYF.

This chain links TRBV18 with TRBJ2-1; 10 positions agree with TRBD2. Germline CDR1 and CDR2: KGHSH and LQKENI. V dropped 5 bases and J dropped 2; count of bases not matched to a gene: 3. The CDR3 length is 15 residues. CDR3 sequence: CASSGLAGAYNEQFF. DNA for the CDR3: TGTGCCAGCTCAGGCCTAGCGGGGGCCTACAATGAGCAGTTCTTC.

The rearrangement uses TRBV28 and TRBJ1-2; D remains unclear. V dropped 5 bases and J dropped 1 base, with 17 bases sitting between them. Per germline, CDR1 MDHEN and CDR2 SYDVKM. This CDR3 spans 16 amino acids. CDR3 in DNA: TGTGCCAGCAGTCCGCCGGGCAGGCGTTTTAACTATGGCTACACCTTC. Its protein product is CASSPPGRRFNYGYTF.

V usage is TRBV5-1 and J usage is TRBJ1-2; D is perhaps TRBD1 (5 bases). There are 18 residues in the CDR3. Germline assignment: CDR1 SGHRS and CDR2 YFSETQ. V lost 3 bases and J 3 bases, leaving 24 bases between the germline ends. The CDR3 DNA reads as TGCGCCAGCAGCTCCACTTCTGTAGAGGACTGGGACGACTATGGCTACACCTTC. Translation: CASSSTSVEDWDDYGYTF.

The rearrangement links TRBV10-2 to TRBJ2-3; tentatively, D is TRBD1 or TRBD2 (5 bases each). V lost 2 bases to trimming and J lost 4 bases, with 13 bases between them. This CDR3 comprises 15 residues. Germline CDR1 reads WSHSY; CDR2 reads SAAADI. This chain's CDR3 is CASSEPGDLADTQYF. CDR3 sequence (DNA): TGCGCCAGCAGTGAGCCCGGGGACCTTGCAGATACGCAGTATTTT.

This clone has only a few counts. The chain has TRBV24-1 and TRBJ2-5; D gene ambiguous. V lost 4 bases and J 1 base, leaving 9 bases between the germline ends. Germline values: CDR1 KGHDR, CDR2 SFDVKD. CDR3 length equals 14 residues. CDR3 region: CATSEPGIQETQYF. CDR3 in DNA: TGTGCCACCAGTGAACCGGGCATCCAAGAGACCCAGTACTTC.

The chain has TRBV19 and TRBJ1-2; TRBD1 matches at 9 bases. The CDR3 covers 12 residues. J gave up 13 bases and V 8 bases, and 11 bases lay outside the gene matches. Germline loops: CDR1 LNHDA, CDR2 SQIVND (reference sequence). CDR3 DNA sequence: TGTGCCAGTCGCGGGACAGGGTGGGTGAGCACCTTC. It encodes CASRGTGWVSTF.

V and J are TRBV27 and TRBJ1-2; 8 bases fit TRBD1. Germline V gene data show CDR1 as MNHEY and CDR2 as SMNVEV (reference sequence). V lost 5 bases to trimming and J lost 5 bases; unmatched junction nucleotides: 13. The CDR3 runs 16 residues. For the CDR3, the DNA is TGTGCCAGCAGTCCGACCGCCCGGACAGGGATTTATGGCTACACCTTC. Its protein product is CASSPTARTGIYGYTF.

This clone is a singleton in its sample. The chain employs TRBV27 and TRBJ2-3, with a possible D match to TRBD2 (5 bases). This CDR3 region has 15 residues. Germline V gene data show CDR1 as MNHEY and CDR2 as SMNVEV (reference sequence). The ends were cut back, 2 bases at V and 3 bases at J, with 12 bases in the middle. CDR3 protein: CASSLPGRGTDTQYF. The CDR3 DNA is TGTGCCAGCAGTTTACCGGGTCGGGGTACAGATACGCAGTATTTT.

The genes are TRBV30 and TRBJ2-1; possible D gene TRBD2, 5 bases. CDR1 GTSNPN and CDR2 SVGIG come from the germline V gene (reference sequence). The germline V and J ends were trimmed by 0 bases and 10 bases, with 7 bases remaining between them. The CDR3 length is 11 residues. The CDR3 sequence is CAWSVEREQFF. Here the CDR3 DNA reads TGTGCCTGGAGTGTAGAGCGGGAGCAGTTCTTC. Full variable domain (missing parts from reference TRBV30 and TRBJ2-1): SQTIHQWPATLVQPVGSPLSLECTVEGTSNPNLYWYRQAAGRGLQLLFYSVGIGQISSEVPQNLSASRPQDRQFILSSKKLLLSDSGFYLCAWSVEREQFFGPGTRLTVL.

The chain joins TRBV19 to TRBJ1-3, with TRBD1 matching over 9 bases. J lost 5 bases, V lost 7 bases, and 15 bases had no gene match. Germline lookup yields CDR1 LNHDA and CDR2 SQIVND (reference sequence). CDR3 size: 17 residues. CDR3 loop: CASTYYPTGGERNTIYF. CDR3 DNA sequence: TGTGCCAGTACCTACTACCCCACAGGGGGCGAGAGAAACACCATATATTTT.

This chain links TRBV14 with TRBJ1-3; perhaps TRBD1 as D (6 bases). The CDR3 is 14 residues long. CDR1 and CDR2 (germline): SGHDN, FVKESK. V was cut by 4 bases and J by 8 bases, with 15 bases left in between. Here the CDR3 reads CASSPRGGRYTIYF. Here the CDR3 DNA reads TGTGCCAGCAGCCCGAGGGGGGGCAGGTACACCATATATTTT.

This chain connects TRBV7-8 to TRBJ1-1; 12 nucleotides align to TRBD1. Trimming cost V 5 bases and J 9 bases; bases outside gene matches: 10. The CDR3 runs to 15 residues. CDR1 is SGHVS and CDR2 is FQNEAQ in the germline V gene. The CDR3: CASSISGTGGGKAFF. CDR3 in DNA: TGTGCCAGCAGCATCTCCGGGACAGGGGGCGGGAAAGCTTTCTTT.

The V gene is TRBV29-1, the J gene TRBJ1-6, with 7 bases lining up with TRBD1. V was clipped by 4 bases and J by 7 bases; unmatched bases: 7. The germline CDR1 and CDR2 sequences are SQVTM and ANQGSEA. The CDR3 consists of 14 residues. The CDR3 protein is CSVGDDRENSPLHF. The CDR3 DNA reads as TGCAGCGTTGGGGACGACAGGGAAAATTCACCCCTCCACTTT.

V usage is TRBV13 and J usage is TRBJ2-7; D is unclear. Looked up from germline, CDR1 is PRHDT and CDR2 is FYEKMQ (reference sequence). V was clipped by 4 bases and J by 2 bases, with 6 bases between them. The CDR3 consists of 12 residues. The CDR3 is CASSSGPYEQYF. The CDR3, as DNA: TGTGCCAGCAGCTCCGGGCCCTACGAGCAGTACTTC.

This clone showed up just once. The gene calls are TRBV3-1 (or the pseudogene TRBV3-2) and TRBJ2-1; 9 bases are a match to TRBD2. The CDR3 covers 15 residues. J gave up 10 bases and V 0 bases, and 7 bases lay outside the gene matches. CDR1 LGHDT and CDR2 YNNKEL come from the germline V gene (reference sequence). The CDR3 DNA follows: TGTGCCAGCAGCCAAGAGCCTAGCGGGGCTGGGGAGCAGTTCTTC. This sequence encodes CASSQEPSGAGEQFF.

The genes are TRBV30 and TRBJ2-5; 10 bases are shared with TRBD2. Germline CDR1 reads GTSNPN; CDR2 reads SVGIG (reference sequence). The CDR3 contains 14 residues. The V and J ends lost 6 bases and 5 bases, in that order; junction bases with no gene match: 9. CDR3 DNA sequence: TGTGCCTGTAATCAGCGGGGGGGCGAGGAGACCCAGTACTTC. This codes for CACNQRGGEETQYF.

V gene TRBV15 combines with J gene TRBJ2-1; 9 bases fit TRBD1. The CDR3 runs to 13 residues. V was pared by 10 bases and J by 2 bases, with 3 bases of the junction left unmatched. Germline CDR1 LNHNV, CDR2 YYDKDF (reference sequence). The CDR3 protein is CAMGTGPYNEQFF. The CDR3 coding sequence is TGTGCCATGGGGACAGGGCCCTACAATGAGCAGTTCTTC. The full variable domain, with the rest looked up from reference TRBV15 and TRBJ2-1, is DAMVIQNPRYQVTQFGKPVTLSCSQTLNHNVMYWYQQKSSQAPKLLFHYYDKDFNNEADTPDNFQSRRPNTSFCFLDIRSPGLGDTAMYLCAMGTGPYNEQFFGPGTRLTVL.

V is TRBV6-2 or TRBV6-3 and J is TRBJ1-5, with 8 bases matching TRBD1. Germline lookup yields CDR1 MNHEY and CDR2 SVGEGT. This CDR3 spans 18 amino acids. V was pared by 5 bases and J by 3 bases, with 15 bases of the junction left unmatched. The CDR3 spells CASSGQGASFWDNQPQHF. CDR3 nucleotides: TGTGCCAGCAGTGGTCAGGGGGCTAGCTTTTGGGACAATCAGCCCCAGCATTTT.

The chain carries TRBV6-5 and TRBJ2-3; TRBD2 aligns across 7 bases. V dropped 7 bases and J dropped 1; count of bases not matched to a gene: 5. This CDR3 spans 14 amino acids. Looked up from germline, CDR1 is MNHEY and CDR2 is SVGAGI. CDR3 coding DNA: TGTGCCAGCATGGGGAGCGGGGGCACAGATACGCAGTATTTT. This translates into CASMGSGGTDTQYF.

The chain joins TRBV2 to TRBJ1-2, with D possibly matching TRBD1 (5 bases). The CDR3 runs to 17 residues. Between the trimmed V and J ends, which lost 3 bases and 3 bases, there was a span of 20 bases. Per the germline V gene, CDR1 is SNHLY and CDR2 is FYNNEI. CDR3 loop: CASSDGDQMGDHYGYTF. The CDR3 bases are TGTGCCAGCAGTGATGGAGACCAGATGGGGGACCACTATGGCTACACCTTC. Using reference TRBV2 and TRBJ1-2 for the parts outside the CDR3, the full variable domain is EPEVTQTPSHQVTQMGQEVILRCVPISNHLYFYWYRQILGQKVEFLVSFYNNEISEKSEIFDDQFSVERPDGSNFTLKIRSTKLEDSAMYFCASSDGDQMGDHYGYTFGSGTRLTVV.